This T cell receptor (beta chain) stems from a study of OX40 agonist ivuxolimab in advanced cancers. Findings and caveats of the study: The average count of expanded clones was higher among CD8+ T cells than among CD4+. Part of the nonresponder group also had normalized T-cell clonal expansion that was low.

This clone was observed a handful of times. What it binds is not known. The CDR3 spans 18 residues. The germline CDR1 and CDR2 sequences are MNHEY and SMNVEV (reference sequence). The V end was cut by 5 bases, the J end by 6 bases, with 25 bases between. Here immunoSEQ multiplex PCR was the method, and the copy in TCRdb shows in-frame clones only, minus some. The sample has tens of thousands of clones, about 82% seen once. V usage is TRBV27 and J usage is TRBJ1-4; tentative D call: TRBD1 (5 bases). The sample here was CD4+ or CD8+ T cells sorted from blood, taken in a trial of the OX40 agonist ivuxolimab. This receptor was obtained from an adult with an advanced solid tumor such as melanoma, head and neck, liver or kidney cancer. This CDR3 is CASSPSIRRPPGDEKLFF. The DNA for the CDR3 is TGTGCCAGCAGTCCCTCTATCCGGAGGCCTCCGGGGGATGAAAAACTGTTTTTT.